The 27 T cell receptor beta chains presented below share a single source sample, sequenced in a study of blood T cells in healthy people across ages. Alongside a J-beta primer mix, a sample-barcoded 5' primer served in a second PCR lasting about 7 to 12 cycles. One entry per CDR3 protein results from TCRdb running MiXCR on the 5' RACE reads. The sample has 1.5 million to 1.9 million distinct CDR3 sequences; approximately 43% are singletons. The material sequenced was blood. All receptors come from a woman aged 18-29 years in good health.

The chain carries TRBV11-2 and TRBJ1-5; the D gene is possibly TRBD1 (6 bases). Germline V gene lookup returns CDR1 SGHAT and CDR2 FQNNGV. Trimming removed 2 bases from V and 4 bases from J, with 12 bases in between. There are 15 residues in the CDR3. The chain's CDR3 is CASSLKGGGNQPQHF. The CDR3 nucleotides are TGTGCCAGCAGCTTAAAGGGGGGGGGAAATCAGCCCCAGCATTTT. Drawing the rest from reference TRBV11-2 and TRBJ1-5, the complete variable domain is EAGVAQSPRYKIIEKRQSVAFWCNPISGHATLYWYQQILGQGPKLLIQFQNNGVVDDSQLPKDRFSAERLKGVDSTLKIQPAKLEDSAVYLCASSLKGGGNQPQHFGDGTRLSIL.

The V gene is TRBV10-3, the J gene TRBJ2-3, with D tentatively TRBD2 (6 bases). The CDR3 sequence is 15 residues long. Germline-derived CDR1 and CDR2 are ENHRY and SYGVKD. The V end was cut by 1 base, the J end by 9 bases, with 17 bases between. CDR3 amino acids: CAISEFETAGRTQYF. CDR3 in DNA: TGTGCCATCAGTGAGTTTGAGACAGCGGGTCGGACGCAGTATTTT.

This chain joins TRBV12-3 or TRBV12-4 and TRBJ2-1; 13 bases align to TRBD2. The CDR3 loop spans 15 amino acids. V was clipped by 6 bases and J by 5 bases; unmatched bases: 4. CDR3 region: CASRTSGGGHNEQFF. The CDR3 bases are TGTGCCAGCAGAACTAGCGGGGGGGGGCACAATGAGCAGTTCTTC.

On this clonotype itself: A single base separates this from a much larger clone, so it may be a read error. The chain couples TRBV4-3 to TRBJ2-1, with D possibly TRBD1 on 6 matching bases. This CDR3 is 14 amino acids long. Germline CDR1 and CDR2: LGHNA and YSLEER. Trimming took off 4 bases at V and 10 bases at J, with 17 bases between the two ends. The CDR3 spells CASSRLQGSYEQFF. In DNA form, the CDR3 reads TGCGCCAGCAGCCGACTACAGGGCTCCTACGAGCAGTTCTTC.

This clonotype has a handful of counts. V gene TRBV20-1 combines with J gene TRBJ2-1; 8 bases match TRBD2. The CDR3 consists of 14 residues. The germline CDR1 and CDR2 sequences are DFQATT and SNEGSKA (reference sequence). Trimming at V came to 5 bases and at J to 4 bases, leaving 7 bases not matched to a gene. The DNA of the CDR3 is TGCAGTGCTGTTAAGCGGGAGAGGTACAATGAGCAGTTCTTC. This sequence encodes CSAVKRERYNEQFF.

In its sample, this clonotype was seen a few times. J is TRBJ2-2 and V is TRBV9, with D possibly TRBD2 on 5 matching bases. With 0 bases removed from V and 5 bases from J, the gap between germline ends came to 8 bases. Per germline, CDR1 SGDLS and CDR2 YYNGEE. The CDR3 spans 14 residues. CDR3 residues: CASSVVRGTGELFF. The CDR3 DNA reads TGTGCCAGCAGCGTAGTGCGAGGGACCGGGGAGCTGTTTTTT.

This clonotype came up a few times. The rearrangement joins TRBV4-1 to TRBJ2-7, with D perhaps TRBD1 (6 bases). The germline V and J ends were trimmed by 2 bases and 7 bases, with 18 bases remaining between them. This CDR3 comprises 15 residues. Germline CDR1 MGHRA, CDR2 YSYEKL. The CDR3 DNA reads TGCGCCAGCAGCCAAATCGGGACACCCGAGCGGGAGCAGTACTTC. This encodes CASSQIGTPEREQYF.

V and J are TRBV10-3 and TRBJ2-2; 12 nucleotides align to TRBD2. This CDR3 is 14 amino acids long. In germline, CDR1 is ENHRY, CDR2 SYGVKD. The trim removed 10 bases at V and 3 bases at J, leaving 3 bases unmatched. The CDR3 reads CATRLAGDTGELFF. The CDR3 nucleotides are TGTGCCACCCGACTAGCGGGAGACACCGGGGAGCTGTTTTTT.

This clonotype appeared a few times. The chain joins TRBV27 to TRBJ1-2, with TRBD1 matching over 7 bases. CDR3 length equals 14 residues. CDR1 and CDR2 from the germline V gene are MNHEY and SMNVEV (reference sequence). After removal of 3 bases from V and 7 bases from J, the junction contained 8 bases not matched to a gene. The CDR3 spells CASSFTGAGGGYTF. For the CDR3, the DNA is TGTGCCAGCAGTTTTACAGGGGCGGGGGGTGGCTACACCTTC.

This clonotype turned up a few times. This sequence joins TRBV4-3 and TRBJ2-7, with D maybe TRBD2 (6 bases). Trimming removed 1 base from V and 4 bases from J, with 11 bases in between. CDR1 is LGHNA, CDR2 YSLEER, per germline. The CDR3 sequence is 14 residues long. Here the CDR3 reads CASSQGTSRYEQYF. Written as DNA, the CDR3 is TGCGCCAGCAGCCAAGGAACTAGCCGATACGAGCAGTACTTC.

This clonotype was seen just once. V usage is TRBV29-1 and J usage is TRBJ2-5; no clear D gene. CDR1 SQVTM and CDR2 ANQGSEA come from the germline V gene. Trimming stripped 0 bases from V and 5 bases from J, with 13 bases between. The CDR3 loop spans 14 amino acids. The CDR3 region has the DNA TGCAGCGTTGAAGATCTTAGCCTATCCGAGACCCAGTACTTC. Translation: CSVEDLSLSETQYF.

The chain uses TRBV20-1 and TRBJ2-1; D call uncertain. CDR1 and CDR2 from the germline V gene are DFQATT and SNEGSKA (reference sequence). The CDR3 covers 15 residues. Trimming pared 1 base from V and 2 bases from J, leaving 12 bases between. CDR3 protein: CSARGLGSPYNEQFF. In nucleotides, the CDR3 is TGCAGTGCTAGAGGGCTAGGGTCTCCCTACAATGAGCAGTTCTTC.

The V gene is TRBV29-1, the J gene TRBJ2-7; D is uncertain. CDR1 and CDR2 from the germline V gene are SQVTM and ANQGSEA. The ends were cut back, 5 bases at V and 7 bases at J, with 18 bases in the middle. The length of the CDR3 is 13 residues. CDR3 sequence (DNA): TGCAGCGTTCAAGTTATCGACCACAATGAGCAGTACTTC. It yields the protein CSVQVIDHNEQYF.

CDR3 nucleotide sequence: TGTGCCAGCAGCTCTTACAGGGGGGAGCTGTTTTTT. It encodes CASSSYRGELFF. The rearrangement uses TRBV7-2 and TRBJ2-2, with D perhaps matching TRBD1 (5 bases). The ends were cut back, 4 bases at V and 8 bases at J, with 8 bases in the middle. The CDR3 extends over 12 amino acids. The V gene's germline CDR1 is SGHTA and CDR2 FQGNSA.

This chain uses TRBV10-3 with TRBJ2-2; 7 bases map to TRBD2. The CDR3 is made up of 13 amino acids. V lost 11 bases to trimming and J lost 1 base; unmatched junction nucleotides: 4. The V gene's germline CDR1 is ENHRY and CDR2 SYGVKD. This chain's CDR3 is CAAGRGNTGELFF. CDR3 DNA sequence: TGTGCCGCAGGGAGGGGGAACACCGGGGAGCTGTTTTTT.

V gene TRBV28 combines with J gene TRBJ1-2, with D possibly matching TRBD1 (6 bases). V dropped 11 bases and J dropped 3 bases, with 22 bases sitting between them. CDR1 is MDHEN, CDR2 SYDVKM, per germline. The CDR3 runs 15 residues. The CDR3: CAHSEVDRIDYGYTF. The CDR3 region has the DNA TGTGCCCATTCGGAGGTGGACAGAATTGACTATGGCTACACCTTC.

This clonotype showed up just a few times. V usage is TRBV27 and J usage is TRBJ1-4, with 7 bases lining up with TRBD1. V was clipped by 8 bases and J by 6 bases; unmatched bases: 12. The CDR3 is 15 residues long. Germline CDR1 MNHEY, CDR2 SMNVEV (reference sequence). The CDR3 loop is CASQKVDRRDEKLFF. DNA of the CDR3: TGTGCCAGCCAAAAAGTGGACAGGCGAGATGAAAAACTGTTTTTT. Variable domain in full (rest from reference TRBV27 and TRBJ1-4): EAQVTQNPRYLITVTGKKLTVTCSQNMNHEYMSWYRQDPGLGLRQIYYSMNVEVTDKGDVPEGYKVSRKEKRNFPLILESPSPNQTSLYFCASQKVDRRDEKLFFGSGTQLSVL.

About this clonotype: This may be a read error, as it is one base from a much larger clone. CDR3 protein: CASSQGPPRDTVYEQYF. CDR3 coding DNA: TGCGCCAGCAGCCAAGGTCCGCCCCGGGACACAGTATACGAGCAGTACTTC. V gene TRBV4-1 combines with J gene TRBJ2-7; TRBD1 is a possible D gene (6 bases). Germline CDR1 and CDR2: MGHRA and YSYEKL. V lost 1 base and J lost 4, with 20 bases in between. The CDR3 has 17 amino acids.

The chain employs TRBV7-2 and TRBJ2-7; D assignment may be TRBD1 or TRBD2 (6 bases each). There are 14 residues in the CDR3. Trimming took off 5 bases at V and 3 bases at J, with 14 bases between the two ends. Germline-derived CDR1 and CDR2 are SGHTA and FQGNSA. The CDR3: CASSVSGGDYEQYF. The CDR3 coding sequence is TGTGCCAGCAGCGTTTCCGGGGGCGACTACGAGCAGTACTTC.

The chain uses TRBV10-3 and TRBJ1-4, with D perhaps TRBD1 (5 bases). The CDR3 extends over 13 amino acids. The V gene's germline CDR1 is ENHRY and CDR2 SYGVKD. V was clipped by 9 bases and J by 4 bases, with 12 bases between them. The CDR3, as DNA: TGTGCCATATCCGGGACCGGTAATGAAAAACTGTTTTTT. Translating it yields CAISGTGNEKLFF.

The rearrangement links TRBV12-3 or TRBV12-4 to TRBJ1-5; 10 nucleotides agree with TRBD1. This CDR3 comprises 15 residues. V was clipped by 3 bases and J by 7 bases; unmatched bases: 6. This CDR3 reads CASSFPGQGSQPQHF. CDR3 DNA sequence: TGTGCCAGCAGTTTCCCGGGACAGGGGAGCCAGCCCCAGCATTTT.

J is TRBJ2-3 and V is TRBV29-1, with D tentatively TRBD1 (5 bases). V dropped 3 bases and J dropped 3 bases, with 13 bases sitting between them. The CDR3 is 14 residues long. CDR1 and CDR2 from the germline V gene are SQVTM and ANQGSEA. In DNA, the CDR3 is TGCAGCGTTGATTGGGGCAGGGCAACAGATACGCAGTATTTT. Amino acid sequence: CSVDWGRATDTQYF.

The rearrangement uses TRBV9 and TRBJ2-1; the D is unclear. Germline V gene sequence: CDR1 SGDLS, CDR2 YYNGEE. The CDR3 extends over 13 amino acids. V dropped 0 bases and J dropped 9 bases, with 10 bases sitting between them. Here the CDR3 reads CASSVEGMGEQFF. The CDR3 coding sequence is TGTGCCAGCAGCGTAGAAGGGATGGGTGAGCAGTTCTTC.

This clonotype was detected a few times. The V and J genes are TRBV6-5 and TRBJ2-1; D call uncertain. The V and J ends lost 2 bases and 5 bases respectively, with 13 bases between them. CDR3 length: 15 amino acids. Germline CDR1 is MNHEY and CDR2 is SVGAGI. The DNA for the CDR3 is TGTGCCAGCAGTTACGGCAGACACAATGACAATGAGCAGTTCTTC. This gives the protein CASSYGRHNDNEQFF.

The CDR3 DNA is TGTGCCACCAGCAGAGATTTAAGCGGGGGGACTCAAGAGACCCAGTACTTC. Translated: CATSRDLSGGTQETQYF. The V call is TRBV15, the J call TRBJ2-7; 9 nucleotides agree with TRBD2. The DNA end is more similar to TRBJ2-5, so the J call may be wrong. From germline, CDR1 is LNHNV and CDR2 YYDKDF (reference sequence). There are 17 residues in the CDR3.

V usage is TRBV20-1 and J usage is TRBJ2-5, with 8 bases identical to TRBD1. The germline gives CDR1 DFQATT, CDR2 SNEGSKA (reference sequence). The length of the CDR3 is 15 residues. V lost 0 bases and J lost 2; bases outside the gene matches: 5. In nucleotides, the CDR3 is TGCAGTGCTAGAGATACCCGGACAGGGCAAGAGACCCAGTACTTC. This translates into CSARDTRTGQETQYF.

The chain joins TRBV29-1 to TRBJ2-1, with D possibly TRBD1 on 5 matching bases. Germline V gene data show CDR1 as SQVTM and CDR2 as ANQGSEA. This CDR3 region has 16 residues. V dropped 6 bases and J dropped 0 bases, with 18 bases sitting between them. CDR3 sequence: CSVVTALHSSYNEQFF. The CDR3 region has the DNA TGCAGCGTGGTGACAGCGCTTCACAGCTCCTACAATGAGCAGTTCTTC.